The rows below give T cell receptor beta chains drawn from one sample of a study of blood T cell repertoires in COVID-19. Sequencing used immunoSEQ multiplex PCR; TCRdb keeps in-frame clones, though not all of them. The table has around 140,000 clones, over 85% seen once. The source material was peripheral blood. These receptors all stem from a human donor in a cohort sampled during active COVID-19. CDR3s include the opening cysteine and the closing phenylalanine or tryptophan.

j_call v_call cdr3_aa
TRBJ2-2 TRBV16 CASSHPRTSGGAAAGELFF
TRBJ1-1 TRBV18 CASSQITPGQGNTEAFF
TRBJ1-2 TRBV12-3/TRBV12-4 CASSQWRNYGYTF
TRBJ1-2 TRBV6-2/TRBV6-3 CASSYPEGFGGYTF
TRBJ2-3 TRBV5-1 CASSFSLAGADTQYF
TRBJ2-3 TRBV15 CATSRDRAADTQYF
TRBJ2-4 TRBV10-3 CAISESGLRNIQYF
TRBJ1-6 TRBV11-2 CASSPRDSALNPNSPLHF
TRBJ2-5 TRBV15 CATSRDPPAPPGGIETQYF
TRBJ1-2 TRBV27 CASSLSKAGAWPYTF
TRBJ2-3 TRBV30 CAWTGPGGSTDTQYF
TRBJ2-1 TRBV19 CASRRYNEQFF
TRBJ1-4 TRBV19 CASSIGGLGQKQGKRDEKLFF
TRBJ2-1 TRBV7-3 CASSLRASGLREDNEQFF
TRBJ1-2 TRBV5-6 CASRVQGNGYTF
TRBJ1-3 TRBV27 CASSPRSGNTIYF
TRBJ1-5 TRBV5-1 CASSLGQPNQPQHF
TRBJ2-5 TRBV12-3/TRBV12-4 CASTRRGKETQYF
TRBJ1-1 TRBV2 CASSEHGGTVAEAFF
TRBJ2-7 TRBV5-5 CASITTATSYEQYF
TRBJ1-4 TRBV5-1 CASRGDRNNEKLFF
TRBJ1-6 TRBV6-6 CASSSFGQGYNSPLHF
TRBJ1-2 TRBV5-1 CASSLEGQLNYGYTF
TRBJ1-6 TRBV3-1/TRBV3-2 CASSQLRDRRQSNSPLHF
TRBJ2-5 TRBV9 CASSPTGTGVQETQYF
TRBJ1-1 TRBV5-1 CASSPTGRNTEAFF